What follows are 2 T cell receptor beta chains derived from one specimen sequenced in a study of shared clonotypes between healthy human individuals. Sequenced by immunoSEQ multiplex PCR; TCRdb stores in-frame clones only, minus some. The sample has around 990,000 clones, roughly 80% seen once. Sequences were obtained from memory CD4+ T cells from PBMCs. Subset defined: CD45RA-negative fraction. The receptors originated from a man younger than 30 in good health. Some clones in this sample may be carry-over from other donors' samples.

J is TRBJ2-1 and V is TRBV19; 13 bases align to TRBD2. The CDR3 is made up of 15 amino acids. Germline CDR1 LNHDA, CDR2 SQIVND (reference sequence). With V trimmed by 3 bases and J by 9 bases, 5 bases remained unmatched. Here the CDR3 reads CASSITSGRAVEQFF. The CDR3 coding sequence is TGTGCCAGTAGTATTACTAGCGGGAGGGCTGTTGAGCAGTTCTTC.

The genes are TRBV5-1 and TRBJ1-5; D is uncertain. The CDR3 sequence is 16 residues long. CDR1 is SGHRS, CDR2 YFSETQ, per germline. Trimming cost V 4 bases and J 7 bases, with 21 bases left between them. The CDR3 loop reads CASSLTPDENGQPQHF. For the CDR3, the DNA is TGCGCCAGCAGCCTAACTCCCGACGAGAACGGACAGCCCCAGCATTTT.